These 20 T cell receptor beta chains originate from one sample sequenced in a study of blood T cells in healthy people across ages. Together with a sample-barcoded 5' primer, a J-beta primer mix was included in a second PCR lasting about 6 to 11 cycles. TCRdb recomputed calls from the 5' RACE reads with MiXCR, one row per CDR3 protein. The sample lists over 1.5 million distinct CDR3 sequences, 40% to 55% occurring once. The sequencing sample was made of blood. The receptors stem from a woman in her thirties or forties in good health.

For the CDR3, the DNA is TGTGCCAGCAGTGCCTACAGGGATGTGGAGACAGATACGCAGTATTTT. It codes for CASSAYRDVETDTQYF. The chain joins TRBV2 to TRBJ2-3; D perhaps matches TRBD1 (6 bases). The CDR3 extends over 16 amino acids. With 4 bases removed from V and 3 bases from J, the gap between germline ends came to 17 bases. Germline V gene lookup returns CDR1 SNHLY and CDR2 FYNNEI.

V is TRBV28 and J is TRBJ1-1; 8 bases align to TRBD1. V was pared by 3 bases and J by 5 bases, with 5 bases of the junction left unmatched. This CDR3 spans 14 amino acids. In germline, CDR1 is MDHEN, CDR2 SYDVKM. This CDR3 reads CASSLTGEWTEAFF. CDR3 nucleotide sequence: TGTGCCAGCAGTTTGACAGGGGAATGGACTGAAGCTTTCTTT.

Only a few counts were recorded for this clonotype. The V and J genes are TRBV20-1 and TRBJ2-1; D is possibly TRBD1 (6 bases). This CDR3 region has 15 residues. The germline V gene encodes CDR1 DFQATT and CDR2 SNEGSKA (reference sequence). Trimming took off 1 base at V and 10 bases at J, with 20 bases between the two ends. Here the CDR3 reads CSARVGPQGRPEQFF. In DNA form, the CDR3 reads TGCAGTGCTAGAGTGGGACCACAGGGACGCCCCGAGCAGTTCTTC.

V is TRBV6-1 and J is TRBJ2-5; D gene ambiguous. V gave up 6 bases and J gave up 2 bases, with 13 bases separating them. The V gene's germline CDR1 is MNHNS and CDR2 SASEGT. The CDR3 is made up of 14 amino acids. The CDR3 DNA is TGTGCCAGCAGGTCCCACTTCCAACAAGAGACCCAGTACTTC. This encodes CASRSHFQQETQYF.

There are a few counts of this clonotype. The gene calls are TRBV5-6 and TRBJ2-7, with D possibly called TRBD1 or TRBD2 (5 bases each). Germline V gene lookup returns CDR1 SGHDT and CDR2 YYEEEE. V was shortened by 2 bases and J by 5 bases, with 20 bases between the two germline ends. The CDR3 extends over 16 amino acids. The CDR3 sequence: CASSFEGDLNGDEQYF. CDR3 DNA sequence: TGTGCCAGCAGCTTTGAAGGGGACCTAAACGGAGACGAGCAGTACTTC.

This clonotype was counted a few times. CDR3 sequence: CASSQDRGLSNEQFF. The CDR3 coding sequence is TGCGCCAGCAGCCAGGACAGGGGGCTCAGCAATGAGCAGTTCTTC. The V call is TRBV4-3, the J call TRBJ2-1; 11 bases fit TRBD1. CDR3 length: 15 residues. CDR1 is LGHNA, CDR2 YSLEER, per germline. The junction had 4 bases not matched to a gene; V was cut back by 3 bases and J by 6 bases.

This sequence joins TRBV6-1 and TRBJ1-1, with a tentative D call TRBD1 (5 bases). V was cut by 3 bases and J by 0 bases, with 20 bases left in between. CDR3 length equals 18 residues. CDR1 and CDR2 (germline): MNHNS, SASEGT. The CDR3 DNA reads as TGTGCCAGCAGTGACGGCCGGTGGGGCAAGACAATGAACACTGAAGCTTTCTTT. Its translation: CASSDGRWGKTMNTEAFF.

J is TRBJ2-3 and V is TRBV20-1, with D hard to call. V shed 4 bases and J shed 0 bases, with 14 bases lying between them. Germline CDR1 is DFQATT and CDR2 is SNEGSKA (reference sequence). The CDR3 length is 15 residues. The CDR3 DNA follows: TGCAGTGCTAACTCCGATCAGCAGAGCACAGATACGCAGTATTTT. This sequence encodes CSANSDQQSTDTQYF.

The chain has TRBV28 and TRBJ1-2; D is perhaps TRBD1 (5 bases). The V end was cut by 2 bases, the J end by 0 bases, with 10 bases between. The CDR3 spans 15 residues. Germline-derived CDR1 and CDR2 are MDHEN and SYDVKM. The CDR3 nucleotides read TGTGCCAGCAGTTTAGCCCGGGACGCTAACTATGGCTACACCTTC. It codes for CASSLARDANYGYTF.

V and J are TRBV10-3 and TRBJ1-1, with 8 nucleotides matching TRBD1. The V and J ends lost 2 bases and 5 bases, in that order; junction bases with no gene match: 7. This CDR3 is built from 15 residues. From germline, CDR1 is ENHRY and CDR2 SYGVKD. The DNA of the CDR3 is TGTGCCATCAGTGAGCCCGGACAGGGAAGGACTGAAGCTTTCTTT. Amino acid sequence: CAISEPGQGRTEAFF.

The chain combines TRBV19 with TRBJ1-2, with no clear D. Trimming removed 6 bases at V and 0 bases at J, with 8 bases between. Germline-derived CDR1 and CDR2 are LNHDA and SQIVND (reference sequence). CDR3 size: 13 residues. CDR3: CASRAAANYGYTF. In nucleotides, the CDR3 is TGTGCCAGTAGGGCAGCCGCTAACTATGGCTACACCTTC.

The V and J genes are TRBV15 and TRBJ2-7; 11 bases align to TRBD2. The length of the CDR3 is 13 residues. Germline assignment: CDR1 LNHNV and CDR2 YYDKDF (reference sequence). The chain's CDR3 is CATGTSGIYEQYF. Written as DNA, the CDR3 is TGTGCAACGGGGACTAGCGGTATATACGAGCAGTACTTC.

This sequence joins TRBV5-1 and TRBJ2-6; TRBD1 matches at 7 bases. The CDR3 consists of 18 residues. Germline V CDR1 and CDR2: SGHRS, YFSETQ. V shed 2 bases and J 0 bases; nucleotides not matched to a gene: 8. CDR3 coding DNA: TGCGCCAGCAGCTTCTTTTCCAGGGGGTTCTCTGGGGCCAACGTCCTGACTTTC. This sequence encodes CASSFFSRGFSGANVLTF.

Concerning this clonotype: Its ends do not fully match the called genes, so a read error is possible. The chain carries TRBV7-7 and TRBJ2-5; TRBD2 is a possible D gene (5 bases). The CDR3 is 13 amino acids. Germline V gene lookup returns CDR1 SSHAT and CDR2 FNYEAQ (reference sequence). The CDR3 spells CASSLEGPGTQYF. The CDR3 bases are TGTGCTAGCAGCTTAGAGGGCCCTGGGACCCAGTACTTC. The variable domain in full, with the rest retrieved from reference TRBV7-7 and TRBJ2-5, is GAGVSQSPRYKVTKRGQDVTLRCDPISSHATLYWYQQALGQGPEFLTYFNYEAQPDKSGLPSDRFSAERPEGSISTLTIQRTEQRDSAMYRCASSLEGPGTQYFGPGTRLLVL.

The rearrangement joins TRBV28 to TRBJ2-3, with D unclear. CDR3 length: 13 amino acids. Trimming shortened V by 3 bases and J by 7 bases, and 11 bases separated the two germline ends. Looked up from germline, CDR1 is MDHEN and CDR2 is SYDVKM. The CDR3 DNA is TGTGCCAGCAGTTTTCGGCGGCTGTATACGCAGTATTTT. Translation gives CASSFRRLYTQYF.

This sequence joins TRBV7-9 and TRBJ2-4, with unresolved D. Per the germline V gene, CDR1 is SEHNR and CDR2 is FQNEAQ (reference sequence). The CDR3 loop spans 16 amino acids. V gave up 4 bases and J gave up 0 bases, with 13 bases separating them. CDR3 sequence: CASSSPERAAKNIQYF. For the CDR3, the DNA is TGTGCCAGCAGCTCCCCGGAGAGAGCAGCCAAAAACATTCAGTACTTC.

The chain is built from TRBV12-3 or TRBV12-4 and TRBJ2-5; 12 nucleotides line up with TRBD1. The CDR3 is made up of 17 amino acids. V gave up 5 bases and J gave up 5 bases; unmatched junction bases: 12. DNA of the CDR3: TGTGCCAGCAGTCCCCGACTAGGGACAGGGGGCAGGGAGACCCAGTACTTC. Amino acid sequence: CASSPRLGTGGRETQYF.

This clonotype was detected only a few times. The chain links TRBV21-1 to TRBJ1-1; the table gives TRBD1 as D, unverified against the DNA. TRBV21-1 is a known pseudogene. The CDR3 runs 15 residues. The CDR3 nucleotides read TGTGCCAGCAGCAGGACAGGGGGCGGGAACACTGAAGCTTTCTTT. The encoded protein is CASSRTGGGNTEAFF.

This clonotype occurred a few times. The chain has TRBV6-1 and TRBJ2-3, with TRBD2 matching over 13 bases. This CDR3 spans 18 amino acids. With V trimmed by 6 bases and J by 0 bases, 9 bases remained unmatched. Germline lookup yields CDR1 MNHNS and CDR2 SASEGT. The CDR3 sequence is CASSQLGLAGTSTDTQYF. As DNA, the CDR3 is TGTGCCAGCAGCCAACTGGGACTAGCGGGGACTAGCACAGATACGCAGTATTTT.

The genes are TRBV7-2 and TRBJ1-4; D unresolved. The CDR3 is made up of 17 amino acids. Germline V lookup: CDR1 SGHTA, CDR2 FQGNSA. The ends were cut back, 1 base at V and 0 bases at J, with 12 bases in the middle. The CDR3 reads CASSLGLTLATNEKLFF. CDR3 DNA: TGTGCCAGCAGCTTAGGGCTCACCCTTGCAACTAATGAAAAACTGTTTTTT.